This T cell receptor beta chain appears in the sequencing data of a study of blood T cell repertoires in COVID-19. Study details: Samples of COVID-19 (acute and convalescent) were obtained from the United States, Italy and Spain. Sample material is recorded as cDNA or gDNA derived from T cells, B-cell-depleted T cells, or PBMCs.

V lost 3 bases, J lost 1 base, and 15 bases lay in between. CDR1 is SGHVS and CDR2 is FNYEAQ in the germline V gene. This CDR3 comprises 16 residues. The method was immunoSEQ multiplex PCR; TCRdb's version includes in-frame clones alone and lacks a portion of them. The repertoire holds around 240,000 clones, 80% to 90% seen once, with approximately 2% in the top ten. Clinical history reported by participants formed the basis on which cohorts were assigned. This clone was counted a single time. The sequence came from a woman aged 45-60 years who had recovered from COVID-19. Sequenced: PBMCs or T cells enriched from blood (not recorded which). J is TRBJ2-5 and V is TRBV7-6; possible D gene TRBD1, 6 bases. In DNA, the CDR3 is TGTGCCAGCAGCTTTACAGGGATCCTCAGCCAAGAGACCCAGTACTTC. Its translation: CASSFTGILSQETQYF. Variable domain in full (rest from reference TRBV7-6 and TRBJ2-5): GAGVSQSPRYKVTKRGQDVALRCDPISGHVSLYWYRQALGQGPEFLTYFNYEAQQDKSGLPNDRFSAERPEGSISTLTIQRTEQRDSAMYRCASSFTGILSQETQYFGPGTRLLVL.